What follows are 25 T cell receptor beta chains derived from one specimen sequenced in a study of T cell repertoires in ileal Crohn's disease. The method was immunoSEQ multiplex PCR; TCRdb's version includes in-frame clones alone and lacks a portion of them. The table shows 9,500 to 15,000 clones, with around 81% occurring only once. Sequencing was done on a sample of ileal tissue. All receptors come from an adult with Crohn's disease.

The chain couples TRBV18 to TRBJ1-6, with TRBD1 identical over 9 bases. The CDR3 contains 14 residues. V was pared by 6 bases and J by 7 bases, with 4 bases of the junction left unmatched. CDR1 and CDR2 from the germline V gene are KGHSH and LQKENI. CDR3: CASSADRGNSPLHF. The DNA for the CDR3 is TGTGCCAGCTCGGCAGACAGGGGGAATTCACCCCTCCACTTT.

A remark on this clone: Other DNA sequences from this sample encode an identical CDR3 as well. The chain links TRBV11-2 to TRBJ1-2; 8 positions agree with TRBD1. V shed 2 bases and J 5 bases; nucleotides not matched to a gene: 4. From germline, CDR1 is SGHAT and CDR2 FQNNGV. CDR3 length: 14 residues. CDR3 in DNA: TGTGCCAGCAGCTTATCAGGGGGCGGGTATGGCTACACCTTC. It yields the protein CASSLSGGGYGYTF. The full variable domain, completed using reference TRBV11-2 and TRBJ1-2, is EAGVAQSPRYKIIEKRQSVAFWCNPISGHATLYWYQQILGQGPKLLIQFQNNGVVDDSQLPKDRFSAERLKGVDSTLKIQPAKLEDSAVYLCASSLSGGGYGYTFGSGTRLTVV.

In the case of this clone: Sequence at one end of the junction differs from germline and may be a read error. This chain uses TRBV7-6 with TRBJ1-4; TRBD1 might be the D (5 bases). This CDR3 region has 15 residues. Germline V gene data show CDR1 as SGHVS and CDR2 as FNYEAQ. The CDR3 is CASSLQGPSNGKLFF. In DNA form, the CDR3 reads TGTGCCAGCAGCTTACAGGGCCCCTCCAATGGAAAACTGTTTTTT.

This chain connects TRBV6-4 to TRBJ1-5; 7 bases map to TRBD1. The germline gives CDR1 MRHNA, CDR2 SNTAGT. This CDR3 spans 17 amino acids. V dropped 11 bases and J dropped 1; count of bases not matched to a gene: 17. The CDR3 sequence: CACKLRQGRGSNQPQHF. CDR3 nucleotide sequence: TGTGCCTGCAAGCTCAGACAGGGACGGGGGAGCAATCAGCCCCAGCATTTT.

The CDR3, as DNA: TGTGCCAGCAGTTCGGGTTGGGGGGGAAGAGCTTTCTTT. It translates to CASSSGWGGRAFF. The genes are TRBV6-5 and TRBJ1-1; TRBD1 might be the D (5 bases). The germline gives CDR1 MNHEY, CDR2 SVGAGI. V lost 4 bases and J lost 10, with 16 bases in between. The CDR3 length is 13 residues.

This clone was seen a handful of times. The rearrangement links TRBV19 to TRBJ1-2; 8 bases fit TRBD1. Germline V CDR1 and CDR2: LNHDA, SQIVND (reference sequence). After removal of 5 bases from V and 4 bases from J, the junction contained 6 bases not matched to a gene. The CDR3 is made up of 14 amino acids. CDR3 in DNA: TGTGCCAGTAGTGCAGGGGGCGTAAGCTATGGCTACACCTTC. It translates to CASSAGGVSYGYTF.

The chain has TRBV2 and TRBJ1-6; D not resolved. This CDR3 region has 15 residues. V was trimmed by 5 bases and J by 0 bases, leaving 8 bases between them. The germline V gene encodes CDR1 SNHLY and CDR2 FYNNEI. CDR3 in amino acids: CASSFRSSYNSPLHF. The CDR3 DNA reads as TGTGCCAGCAGTTTCCGGAGCTCCTATAATTCACCCCTCCACTTT.

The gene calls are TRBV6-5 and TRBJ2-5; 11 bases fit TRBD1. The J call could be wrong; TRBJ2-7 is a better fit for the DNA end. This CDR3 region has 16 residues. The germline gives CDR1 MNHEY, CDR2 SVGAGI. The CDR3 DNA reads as TGTGCCAGCAGTTCCGGGACAGGGGGTATGGTGGACGAGCAGTACTTC. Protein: CASSSGTGGMVDEQYF.

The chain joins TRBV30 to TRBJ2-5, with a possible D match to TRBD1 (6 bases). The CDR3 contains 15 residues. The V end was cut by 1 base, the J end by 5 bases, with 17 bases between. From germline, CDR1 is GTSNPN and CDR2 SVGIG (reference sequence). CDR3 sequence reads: CAWSELTGSKETQYF. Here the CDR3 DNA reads TGTGCCTGGAGTGAGCTCACAGGGTCGAAGGAGACCCAGTACTTC.

In DNA form, the CDR3 reads TGTGCCAGCAGCGCCGGACAGGGACGAACCGGGGAGCTGTTTTTT. It translates to CASSAGQGRTGELFF. This chain connects TRBV7-9 to TRBJ2-2, with 8 bases matching TRBD1. The J segment lost 5 bases and the V segment lost 5 bases, leaving 7 bases of the junction unmatched. Germline-derived CDR1 and CDR2 are SEHNR and FQNEAQ (reference sequence). The CDR3 loop spans 15 amino acids. Full variable domain (missing parts from reference TRBV7-9 and TRBJ2-2): DTGVSQNPRHKITKRGQNVTFRCDPISEHNRLYWYRQTLGQGPEFLTYFQNEAQLEKSRLLSDRFSAERPKGSFSTLEIQRTEQGDSAMYLCASSAGQGRTGELFFGEGSRLTVL.

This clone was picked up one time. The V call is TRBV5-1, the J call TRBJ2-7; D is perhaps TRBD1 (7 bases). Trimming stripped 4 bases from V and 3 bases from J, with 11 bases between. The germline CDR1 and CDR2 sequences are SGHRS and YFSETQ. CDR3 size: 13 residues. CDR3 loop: CASSRRGDYEQYF. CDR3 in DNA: TGCGCCAGCAGCCGCAGGGGGGACTACGAGCAGTACTTC.

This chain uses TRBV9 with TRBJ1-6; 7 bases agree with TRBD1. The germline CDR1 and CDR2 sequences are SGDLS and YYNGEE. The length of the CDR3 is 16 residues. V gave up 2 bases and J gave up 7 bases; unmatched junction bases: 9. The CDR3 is CASSVTGNRGNSPLHF. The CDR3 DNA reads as TGTGCCAGCAGCGTCACAGGGAACAGGGGCAATTCACCCCTCCACTTT.

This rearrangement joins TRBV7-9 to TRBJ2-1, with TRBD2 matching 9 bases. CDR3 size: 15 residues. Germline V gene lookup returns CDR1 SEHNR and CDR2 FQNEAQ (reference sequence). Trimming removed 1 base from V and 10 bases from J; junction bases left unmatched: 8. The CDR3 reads CASSLGGGAMGEQFF. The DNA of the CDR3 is TGTGCCAGCAGCTTAGGCGGGGGGGCCATGGGCGAGCAGTTCTTC.

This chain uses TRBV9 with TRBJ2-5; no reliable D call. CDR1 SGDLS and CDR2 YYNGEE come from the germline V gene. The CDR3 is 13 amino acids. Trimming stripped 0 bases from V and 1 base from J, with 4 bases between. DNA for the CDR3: TGTGCCAGCAGCGTAGCCGTCCAAGAGACCCAGTACTTC. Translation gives CASSVAVQETQYF.

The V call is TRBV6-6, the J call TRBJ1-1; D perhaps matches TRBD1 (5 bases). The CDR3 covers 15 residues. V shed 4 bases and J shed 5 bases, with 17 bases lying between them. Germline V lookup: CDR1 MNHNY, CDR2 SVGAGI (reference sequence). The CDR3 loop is CASSSSGGYRTEAFF. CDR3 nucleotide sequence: TGTGCCAGCAGTTCGTCCGGAGGGTACAGGACTGAAGCTTTCTTT.

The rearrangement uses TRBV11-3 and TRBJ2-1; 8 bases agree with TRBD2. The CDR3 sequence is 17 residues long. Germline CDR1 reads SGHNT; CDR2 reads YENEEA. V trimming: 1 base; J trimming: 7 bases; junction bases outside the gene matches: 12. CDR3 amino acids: CASSLGSREGRKNEQFF. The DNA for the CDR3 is TGTGCCAGCAGCTTAGGGTCCCGGGAGGGCCGTAAGAATGAGCAGTTCTTC.

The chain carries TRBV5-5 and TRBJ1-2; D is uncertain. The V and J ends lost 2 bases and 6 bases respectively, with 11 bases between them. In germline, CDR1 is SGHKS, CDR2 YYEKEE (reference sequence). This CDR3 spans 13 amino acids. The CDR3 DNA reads TGTGCCAGCAGCTTCGCCCCCACAGATGGCTACACCTTC. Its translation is CASSFAPTDGYTF.

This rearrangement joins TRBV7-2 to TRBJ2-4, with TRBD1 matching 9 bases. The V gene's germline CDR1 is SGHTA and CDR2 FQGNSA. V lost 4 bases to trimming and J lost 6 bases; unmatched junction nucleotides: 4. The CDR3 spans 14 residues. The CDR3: CASSSETGGNIQYF. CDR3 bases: TGTGCCAGCAGCTCCGAGACAGGGGGAAACATTCAGTACTTC.

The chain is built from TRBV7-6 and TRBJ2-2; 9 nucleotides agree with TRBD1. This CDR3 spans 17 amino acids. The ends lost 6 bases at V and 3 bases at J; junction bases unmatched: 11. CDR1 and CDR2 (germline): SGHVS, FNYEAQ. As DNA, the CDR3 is TGTGCCAGCAGTTGTTCCCGGGACAGGGATGACACCGGGGAGCTGTTTTTT. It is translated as CASSCSRDRDDTGELFF.

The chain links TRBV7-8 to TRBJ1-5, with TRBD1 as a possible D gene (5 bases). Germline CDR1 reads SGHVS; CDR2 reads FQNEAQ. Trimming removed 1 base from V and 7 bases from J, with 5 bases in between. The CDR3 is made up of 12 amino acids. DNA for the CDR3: TGTGCCAGCAGCTTAGGGGGCCAGCCCCAGCATTTT. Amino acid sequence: CASSLGGQPQHF. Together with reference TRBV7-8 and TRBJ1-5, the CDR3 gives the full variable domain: GAGVSQSPRYKVAKRGQDVALRCDPISGHVSLFWYQQALGQGPEFLTYFQNEAQLDKSGLPSDRFFAERPEGSVSTLKIQRTQQEDSAVYLCASSLGGQPQHFGDGTRLSIL.

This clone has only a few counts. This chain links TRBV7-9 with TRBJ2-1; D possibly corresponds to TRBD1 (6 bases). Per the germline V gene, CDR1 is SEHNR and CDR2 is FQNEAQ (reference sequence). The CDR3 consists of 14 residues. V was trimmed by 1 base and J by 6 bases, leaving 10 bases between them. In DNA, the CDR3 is TGTGCCAGCAGCTTAGAACAGGGCCCCAATGAGCAGTTCTTC. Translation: CASSLEQGPNEQFF.

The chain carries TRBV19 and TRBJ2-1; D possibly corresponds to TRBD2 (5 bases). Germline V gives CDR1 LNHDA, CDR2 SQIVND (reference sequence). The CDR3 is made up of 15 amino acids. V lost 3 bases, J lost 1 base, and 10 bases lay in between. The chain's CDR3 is CASSIDGESYNEQFF. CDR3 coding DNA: TGTGCCAGTAGTATTGACGGGGAATCCTACAATGAGCAGTTCTTC.

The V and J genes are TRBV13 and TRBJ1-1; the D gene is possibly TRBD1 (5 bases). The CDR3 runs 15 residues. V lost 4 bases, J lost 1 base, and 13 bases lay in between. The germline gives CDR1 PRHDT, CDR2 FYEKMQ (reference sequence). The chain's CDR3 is CASSSGLRGNTEAFF. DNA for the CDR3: TGTGCCAGCAGCTCGGGACTAAGGGGGAACACTGAAGCTTTCTTT.

Here the CDR3 DNA reads TGTGCCAGCAGCTTACTTAGAGGGACAGCAGGTGGCTACACCTTC. Protein sequence: CASSLLRGTAGGYTF. V is TRBV11-2 and J is TRBJ1-2; 7 bases match TRBD1. CDR1 and CDR2 (germline): SGHAT, FQNNGV. CDR3 length: 15 residues. The V segment lost 2 bases and the J segment 7 bases; nucleotides outside the gene matches: 10.

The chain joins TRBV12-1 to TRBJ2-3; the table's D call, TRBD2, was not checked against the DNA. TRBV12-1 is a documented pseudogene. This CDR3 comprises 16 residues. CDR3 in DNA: TGTGCCAGCAGCCACGAATGCGGGGGGAGGCCAGATACGCAGTATTTT. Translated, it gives CASSHECGGRPDTQYF.